One and the same sample provided the 2 T cell receptor beta chains below, sequenced in a study of T cell responses to AZD1222 COVID-19 vaccine (dated by TCRdb to the early 2020s). The time point label, read with the paper, signifies: baseline before first vaccination. Libraries were built with the immunoSEQ multiplex PCR assay. The source is immuneACCESS, and TCRdb retained only in-frame sequences with V and J called. Part of the clones is not carried over; for the studies checked, unresolved V genes explain less than half of this, and the remainder is unexplained. The sample profile shows roughly 140,000 clones; 92% of them were found once. In total, the top ten clones hold 1.5% to 2% of the sample. This specimen was peripheral blood, taken on day 0 of AZD1222 vaccination. The receptors were gathered from an adult in good health.

The gene calls are TRBV3-1 (or the pseudogene TRBV3-2) and TRBJ1-6; D gene unclear. V lost 2 bases and J 7 bases, leaving 6 bases between the germline ends. The CDR3 covers 13 residues. Looked up from germline, CDR1 is LGHDT and CDR2 is YNNKEL (reference sequence). The CDR3 nucleotides are TGTGCCAGCAGCCAAAAGAACAATTCACCCCTCCACTTT. It yields the protein CASSQKNNSPLHF.

This chain links TRBV4-1 with TRBJ1-2, with 8 positions matching TRBD1. Germline V lookup: CDR1 MGHRA, CDR2 YSYEKL. This CDR3 contains 14 residues. The J segment lost 7 bases and the V segment lost 4 bases, leaving 8 bases of the junction unmatched. CDR3 amino acids: CASSRAGQGFGYTF. The CDR3 region has the DNA TGCGCCAGCAGCCGGGCCGGACAGGGATTTGGCTACACCTTC.